These 30 T cell receptor beta chains share one sample of origin, sequenced in a study of cytomegalovirus exposure and HLA in healthy donors. 13 Jbeta primers and 60 Vbeta primers were used for the PCR. The repertoire was sequenced with immunoSEQ multiplex PCR; TCRdb's copy has only in-frame clones and lacks some. Among under 170,000 clones listed, about four fifths were seen once. The sequenced sample was PBMCs. The receptors come from a human donor in good health.

This chain connects TRBV14 to TRBJ2-2; unclear D gene. This CDR3 is 15 amino acids long. Germline CDR1 and CDR2: SGHDN and FVKESK. Trimming removed 4 bases from V and 4 bases from J, with 13 bases in between. The CDR3 loop is CASSLNPLLTGELFF. The DNA of the CDR3 is TGTGCCAGCAGCCTCAACCCGTTACTCACCGGGGAGCTGTTTTTT.

The chain joins TRBV11-1 to TRBJ2-2; 8 nucleotides match TRBD1. V was clipped by 4 bases and J by 3 bases; unmatched bases: 1. Germline assignment: CDR1 SGHAT and CDR2 FQDESV (reference sequence). There are 14 residues in the CDR3. CDR3 sequence reads: CASSWGQDTGELFF. The DNA of the CDR3 is TGTGCCAGCAGCTGGGGACAGGACACCGGGGAGCTGTTTTTT.

The chain joins TRBV25-1 to TRBJ2-1; 14 positions agree with TRBD2. Trimming removed 10 bases from V and 9 bases from J; junction bases left unmatched: 8. CDR3 size: 14 residues. CDR1 and CDR2 from the germline V gene are MGHDK and SYGVNS. The CDR3 here is CATRGLAGVGEQFF. The CDR3 DNA is TGTGCCACCAGGGGACTAGCGGGAGTCGGTGAGCAGTTCTTC.

With respect to this clone: The sample contains more than one DNA sequence encoding this CDR3. V gene TRBV19 combines with J gene TRBJ2-3; no definite D call. Trimming stripped 10 bases from V and 0 bases from J, with 11 bases between. CDR1 and CDR2 from the germline V gene are LNHDA and SQIVND (reference sequence). The CDR3 is 13 amino acids. The CDR3 DNA follows: TGTGCCACAAGACCGACTAGCACAGATACGCAGTATTTT. Its protein product is CATRPTSTDTQYF.

The gene calls are TRBV4-2 and TRBJ2-2; 8 nucleotides match TRBD2. V shed 0 bases and J 5 bases; nucleotides not matched to a gene: 8. There are 17 residues in the CDR3. Germline assignment: CDR1 LGHNA and CDR2 YNFKEQ. The CDR3 is CASSQEKYGRGTGELFF. Here the CDR3 DNA reads TGTGCCAGCAGCCAAGAGAAGTACGGGAGGGGGACCGGGGAGCTGTTTTTT.

The chain employs TRBV5-5 and TRBJ2-7; D remains ambiguous. Trimming shortened V by 0 bases and J by 1 base, and 8 bases separated the two germline ends. The CDR3 has 14 amino acids. From germline, CDR1 is SGHKS and CDR2 YYEKEE (reference sequence). The CDR3 coding sequence is TGTGCCAGCAGCTTGGAACCGCGTTCCTACGAGCAGTACTTC. This codes for CASSLEPRSYEQYF.

The chain is built from TRBV28 and TRBJ2-7, with 10 bases identical to TRBD1. The V and J ends lost 8 bases and 2 bases, in that order; junction bases with no gene match: 6. CDR1 and CDR2 (germline): MDHEN, SYDVKM. This CDR3 has 14 amino acids. CDR3 sequence (DNA): TGTGCCAGCGGAGGGACAGGGGCCGCCTACGAGCAGTACTTC. It specifies CASGGTGAAYEQYF.

A single count supports this clone. This chain's CDR3 is CASSDGRGDYEQYF. The CDR3 DNA is TGTGCCAGCAGTGACGGGCGGGGGGACTACGAGCAGTACTTC. The genes are TRBV2 and TRBJ2-7; the match to TRBD2 covers 8 bases. The CDR3 covers 14 residues. Germline CDR1 is SNHLY and CDR2 is FYNNEI. Trimming removed 3 bases from V and 3 bases from J; junction bases left unmatched: 4. The variable domain in full, completed from reference TRBV2 and TRBJ2-7, reads EPEVTQTPSHQVTQMGQEVILRCVPISNHLYFYWYRQILGQKVEFLVSFYNNEISEKSEIFDDQFSVERPDGSNFTLKIRSTKLEDSAMYFCASSDGRGDYEQYFGPGTRLTVT.

The chain recombines TRBV2 with TRBJ2-7, with D unclear. The CDR3 has 13 residues. V was pared by 1 base and J by 6 bases, with 10 bases between. The germline V gene has CDR1 SNHLY and CDR2 FYNNEI. As DNA, the CDR3 is TGTGCCAGCAGTGAAGAGAGAGCCCGCGAGCAGTACTTC. Amino acid sequence: CASSEERAREQYF. The entire variable domain, with the rest obtained from reference TRBV2 and TRBJ2-7, is as follows: EPEVTQTPSHQVTQMGQEVILRCVPISNHLYFYWYRQILGQKVEFLVSFYNNEISEKSEIFDDQFSVERPDGSNFTLKIRSTKLEDSAMYFCASSEERAREQYFGPGTRLTVT.

The rearrangement joins TRBV15 to TRBJ2-7; 13 nucleotides line up with TRBD2. Trimming cost V 4 bases and J 0 bases; bases outside gene matches: 9. This CDR3 is built from 18 residues. Germline lookup yields CDR1 LNHNV and CDR2 YYDKDF (reference sequence). The CDR3 loop is CATSNSLRLAGGSYEQYF. The CDR3 DNA follows: TGTGCCACCAGCAACTCCCTCCGACTAGCGGGAGGCTCCTACGAGCAGTACTTC.

The chain couples TRBV2 to TRBJ2-2; TRBD1 aligns across 7 bases. Looked up from germline, CDR1 is SNHLY and CDR2 is FYNNEI. V lost 6 bases, J lost 8 bases, and 6 bases stayed unmatched. This CDR3 comprises 13 residues. CDR3 sequence reads: CASREQGLGELFF. The CDR3 nucleotides read TGTGCCAGCAGAGAACAGGGGCTGGGGGAGCTGTTTTTT.

The V call is TRBV5-1, the J call TRBJ1-1, with D unresolved. CDR1 SGHRS and CDR2 YFSETQ come from the germline V gene. The CDR3 is 13 amino acids. Trimming removed 4 bases from V and 6 bases from J, with 13 bases in between. The DNA for the CDR3 is TGCGCCAGCAGCCCAACCGGGAGTGCTGAAGCTTTCTTT. Protein: CASSPTGSAEAFF.

In this sample, this clone turned up once. The chain couples TRBV27 to TRBJ2-3; 11 bases agree with TRBD2. Germline V CDR1 and CDR2: MNHEY, SMNVEV (reference sequence). The V segment lost 6 bases and the J segment 2 bases; nucleotides outside the gene matches: 4. CDR3 length equals 15 residues. The CDR3 loop reads CASSPGLADTDTQYF. Written as DNA, the CDR3 is TGTGCCAGCAGCCCGGGACTAGCGGACACAGATACGCAGTATTTT.

About this clone: In the same sample, other DNA sequences code for this CDR3. The gene calls are TRBV5-6 and TRBJ2-3, with 8 bases matching TRBD2. The V segment lost 4 bases and the J segment 1 base; nucleotides outside the gene matches: 8. This CDR3 is 16 amino acids long. Germline V gene sequence: CDR1 SGHDT, CDR2 YYEEEE. The CDR3 spells CASSQRLTSGTDTQYF. The CDR3 DNA reads TGTGCCAGCAGCCAAAGGTTGACTAGCGGCACAGATACGCAGTATTTT.

The V and J genes are TRBV6-5 and TRBJ1-2; 7 bases align to TRBD1. From germline, CDR1 is MNHEY and CDR2 SVGAGI. This CDR3 is 13 amino acids long. Losses at the gene ends were 5 bases for V and 6 bases for J; bases not matched to a gene: 6. This CDR3 reads CASSPRQGHGYTF. CDR3 sequence (DNA): TGTGCCAGCAGTCCCCGACAGGGTCATGGCTACACCTTC.

CDR3 amino acids: CASSQGQVDYEQYF. CDR3 bases: TGCGCCAGCAGCCAAGGACAGGTGGACTACGAGCAGTACTTC. This chain connects TRBV5-1 to TRBJ2-7, with TRBD1 identical over 7 bases. V was pared by 4 bases and J by 3 bases, with 7 bases of the junction left unmatched. Germline V CDR1 and CDR2: SGHRS, YFSETQ. This CDR3 contains 14 residues.

This clone was detected only once. The sample holds other DNA sequences that translate to the same CDR3. The chain recombines TRBV19 with TRBJ1-1; D may be TRBD1 (5 bases). This CDR3 is 13 amino acids long. Per the germline V gene, CDR1 is LNHDA and CDR2 is SQIVND (reference sequence). The ends were cut back, 4 bases at V and 2 bases at J, with 8 bases in the middle. This CDR3 is CASSTTANTEAFF. In DNA form, the CDR3 reads TGTGCCAGTAGTACGACAGCTAACACTGAAGCTTTCTTT.

The genes are TRBV27 and TRBJ1-1; D call uncertain. V dropped 2 bases and J dropped 2 bases, with 6 bases sitting between them. This CDR3 is built from 13 residues. In germline, CDR1 is MNHEY, CDR2 SMNVEV (reference sequence). CDR3: CASSLGANTEAFF. CDR3 bases: TGTGCCAGCAGTTTAGGAGCTAACACTGAAGCTTTCTTT.

The chain combines TRBV5-6 with TRBJ2-5; TRBD2 might be the D (5 bases). The CDR3 runs 15 residues. Trimming removed 2 bases from V and 5 bases from J, with 16 bases in between. Germline CDR1 is SGHDT and CDR2 is YYEEEE. The CDR3 DNA reads as TGTGCCAGCAGCTTCGTCCAGATCTCGGGGGAGACCCAGTACTTC. Amino acid sequence: CASSFVQISGETQYF.

This chain connects TRBV18 to TRBJ1-4, with 7 bases identical to TRBD1. The V segment lost 8 bases and the J segment 5 bases; nucleotides outside the gene matches: 17. The V gene's germline CDR1 is KGHSH and CDR2 LQKENI. This CDR3 has 17 residues. The CDR3 coding sequence is TGTGCCAGCACATACGAACTCCCGGGACAGACGAATGAAAAACTGTTTTTT. It translates to CASTYELPGQTNEKLFF. The full variable domain, completed using reference TRBV18 and TRBJ1-4, is NAGVMQNPRHLVRRRGQEARLRCSPMKGHSHVYWYRQLPEEGLKFMVYLQKENIIDESGMPKERFSAEFPKEGPSILRIQQVVRGDSAAYFCASTYELPGQTNEKLFFGSGTQLSVL.

This clone was seen once. Mismatch with germline at one junction end may stem from a read error. The rearrangement joins TRBV29-1 to TRBJ1-2; D gene ambiguous. The CDR3 extends over 13 amino acids. CDR1 is SQVTM, CDR2 ANQGSEA, per germline. The DNA of the CDR3 is TGCAGCGTTGACTACACCGGAGGCTATGGCTACCCCTTC. The encoded protein is CSVDYTGGYGYPF.

The chain uses TRBV6-6 and TRBJ2-4; 9 bases match TRBD1. Germline V gene sequence: CDR1 MNHNY, CDR2 SVGAGI (reference sequence). V lost 6 bases and J lost 4; bases outside the gene matches: 10. The CDR3 is made up of 16 amino acids. The CDR3 DNA sequence: TGTGCCAGCAGCCTCACGGACAGGGGTACAAAAAACATTCAGTACTTC. Its translation is CASSLTDRGTKNIQYF.

The V gene is TRBV19, the J gene TRBJ1-1; a possible D gene is TRBD1 (5 bases). V lost 9 bases to trimming and J lost 4 bases, with 15 bases between them. The CDR3 covers 13 residues. Germline V gives CDR1 LNHDA, CDR2 SQIVND (reference sequence). The CDR3 nucleotides are TGTGCCAGCTCAGGGTTCGTGGGCACTGAAGCTTTCTTT. Protein product: CASSGFVGTEAFF.

The rearrangement uses TRBV5-1 and TRBJ1-2, with a tentative D call TRBD1 (5 bases). Per germline, CDR1 SGHRS and CDR2 YFSETQ. The CDR3 has 12 amino acids. Trimming took 4 bases from V and 6 from J, leaving 10 bases between them. The CDR3 sequence is CASSPTTDGYTF. CDR3 in DNA: TGCGCCAGCAGCCCGACGACAGATGGCTACACCTTC.

This clone was seen a handful of times. The chain is built from TRBV7-6 and TRBJ2-1; TRBD1 matches 9 bases. After removal of 7 bases from V and 4 bases from J, the junction contained 11 bases not matched to a gene. From germline, CDR1 is SGHVS and CDR2 FNYEAQ. This CDR3 is built from 16 residues. The chain's CDR3 is CASKLSGTGTYNEQFF. The CDR3 bases are TGTGCCAGCAAGTTGAGCGGGACAGGGACTTACAATGAGCAGTTCTTC.

The V gene is TRBV7-2, the J gene TRBJ2-3; TRBD2 agrees at 10 bases. CDR1 is SGHTA and CDR2 is FQGNSA in the germline V gene. There are 14 residues in the CDR3. With V trimmed by 1 base and J by 5 bases, 0 bases remained unmatched. The CDR3 DNA reads as TGTGCCAGCAGCTTAGGACTAGCGGGAGATACGCAGTATTTT. It encodes CASSLGLAGDTQYF.

This chain links TRBV19 with TRBJ1-1; unclear D gene. The V and J ends lost 3 bases and 0 bases respectively, with 8 bases between them. Germline V lookup: CDR1 LNHDA, CDR2 SQIVND (reference sequence). The CDR3 contains 14 residues. CDR3 protein: CASSILRLNTEAFF. The CDR3 nucleotides read TGTGCCAGTAGTATTCTCCGTCTGAACACTGAAGCTTTCTTT.

This chain links TRBV15 with TRBJ1-5, with 9 bases lining up with TRBD1. V dropped 5 bases and J dropped 6; count of bases not matched to a gene: 11. Per the germline V gene, CDR1 is LNHNV and CDR2 is YYDKDF (reference sequence). CDR3 length: 16 amino acids. For the CDR3, the DNA is TGTGCCACCAGCGGAGGATGGACAGGGGAGGCTCAGCCCCAGCATTTT. As protein: CATSGGWTGEAQPQHF.

The chain joins TRBV27 to TRBJ1-6; 7 bases line up with TRBD1. The CDR3 extends over 16 amino acids. Germline V gene lookup returns CDR1 MNHEY and CDR2 SMNVEV (reference sequence). The trim removed 6 bases at V and 7 bases at J, leaving 12 bases unmatched. The CDR3 DNA reads as TGTGCCAGCAGCCAGTCTACAGGGGCGGGAAATTCACCCCTCCACTTT. It is translated as CASSQSTGAGNSPLHF.

For this clone: One end of the junction fails to match germline, which may point to a read error. The rearrangement uses TRBV6-4 and TRBJ1-1; D not resolved. The CDR3 is 11 amino acids. CDR1 is MRHNA and CDR2 is SNTAGT in the germline V gene. Written as DNA, the CDR3 is TGTGCCAGCAGTGACTCCACAGTGCTGCGCTTT. As protein: CASSDSTVLRF.